The TCR beta chain described here comes from a study of cytomegalovirus exposure and HLA in healthy donors. The CDR3 consists of 14 residues. CDR1 is MDHEN and CDR2 is SYDVKM in the germline V gene. V shed 5 bases, J shed 6 bases, and the junction held 8 bases outside the gene matches. PCR involved 60 Vbeta and 13 Jbeta primers. Data came from immunoSEQ multiplex PCR; TCRdb stores just in-frame clones and leaves some out. Seen here are approximately 110,000 clones, 15% observed once, and the top ten hold under 2%. The specimen sequenced was PBMCs. The sequence derives from a woman in her late teens or twenties in good health and CMV-seronegative. The chain recombines TRBV28 with TRBJ1-1; 8 positions match TRBD1. The CDR3 coding sequence is TGTGCCAGCAGTCTCCGACAGGGGTACTCTGAAGCTTTCTTT. Translating gives CASSLRQGYSEAFF.